The 16 T cell receptor beta chains below all came from one sample that was sequenced in a study of shared clonotypes between healthy human individuals. Some clones are missing from TCRdb's copy, which holds only in-frame ones; the method was immunoSEQ multiplex PCR. The repertoire holds around 2.1 million clones, with about 92% as singletons. Naive CD8 populations comprised CD45RO-negative cells positively selected for CCR7, excluding terminally differentiated effector memory CD45RA+ cells. Sequencing was done on a sample of naive CD8+ T cells from PBMCs. These receptors all stem from a man aged 18 to 29 in good health. Some clones in this sample may be carry-over from other donors' samples.

Details on this clone: Within the sample, other DNA sequences also encode this same CDR3. The chain joins TRBV30 to TRBJ1-1; tentative D call: TRBD1 (5 bases). CDR1 GTSNPN and CDR2 SVGIG come from the germline V gene (reference sequence). This CDR3 has 13 residues. V dropped 4 bases and J dropped 0 bases, with 9 bases sitting between them. The CDR3 DNA follows: TGTGCCTGGAACGGGGGTATGAACACTGAAGCTTTCTTT. It codes for CAWNGGMNTEAFF.

This chain connects TRBV6-6 to TRBJ2-1; D is perhaps TRBD1 (6 bases). Trimming removed 2 bases at V and 8 bases at J, with 16 bases between. CDR1 is MNHNY and CDR2 is SVGAGI in the germline V gene (reference sequence). The CDR3 is made up of 15 amino acids. CDR3 in amino acids: CASSYRGLALDEQFF. DNA for the CDR3: TGTGCCAGCAGTTACAGGGGGTTGGCATTGGATGAGCAGTTCTTC.

The chain uses TRBV6-5 and TRBJ1-1, with D possibly TRBD1 on 6 matching bases. V lost 6 bases, J lost 7 bases, and 15 bases lay in between. CDR1 and CDR2 (germline): MNHEY, SVGAGI. The CDR3 contains 13 residues. This CDR3 reads CASSSTPDSEAFF. DNA for the CDR3: TGTGCCAGCAGCTCCACCCCGGACAGTGAAGCTTTCTTT.

This chain joins TRBV7-8 and TRBJ2-1; 12 bases are a match to TRBD2. The CDR3 extends over 16 amino acids. Per the germline V gene, CDR1 is SGHVS and CDR2 is FQNEAQ. V dropped 5 bases and J dropped 5; count of bases not matched to a gene: 7. CDR3 in DNA: TGTGCCAGCAGCCCTTTCCTAGCGGGAGGGGACAATGAGCAGTTCTTC. Amino acids: CASSPFLAGGDNEQFF.

The rearrangement links TRBV27 to TRBJ2-1, with D perhaps matching TRBD1 or TRBD2 (5 bases each). Trimming left V 3 bases short and J 10 bases short, with 13 bases between. The CDR3 contains 13 residues. The germline CDR1 and CDR2 sequences are MNHEY and SMNVEV (reference sequence). The CDR3: CASSFPLRDEQFF. CDR3 in DNA: TGTGCCAGCAGTTTCCCCCTAAGGGACGAGCAGTTCTTC.

The genes are TRBV2 and TRBJ1-5, with 7 bases lining up with TRBD1. J was trimmed by 0 bases and V by 1 base; bases with no gene match: 3. CDR1 and CDR2 (germline): SNHLY, FYNNEI. This CDR3 has 16 amino acids. The CDR3 nucleotides are TGTGCCAGCAGTGAAGGGACAGGACTTAGCAATCAGCCCCAGCATTTT. Its protein is CASSEGTGLSNQPQHF.

The rearrangement joins TRBV19 to TRBJ1-1; the match to TRBD1 covers 9 bases. The CDR3 covers 15 residues. The junction had 3 bases not matched to a gene; V was cut back by 3 bases and J by 1 base. Per the germline V gene, CDR1 is LNHDA and CDR2 is SQIVND (reference sequence). The CDR3 region has the DNA TGTGCCAGTAGTATCGACAGGGGGGCGAACACTGAAGCTTTCTTT. Its translation is CASSIDRGANTEAFF. Using reference TRBV19 and TRBJ1-1 for the parts outside the CDR3, the full variable domain is DGGITQSPKYLFRKEGQNVTLSCEQNLNHDAMYWYRQDPGQGLRLIYYSQIVNDFQKGDIAEGYSVSREKKESFPLTVTSAQKNPTAFYLCASSIDRGANTEAFFGQGTRLTVV.

The chain carries TRBV5-5 and TRBJ2-1; TRBD1 or TRBD2 may be the D gene (7 bases each). The CDR3 has 17 residues. V shed 4 bases and J shed 10 bases, with 27 bases lying between them. Germline CDR1 reads SGHKS; CDR2 reads YYEKEE (reference sequence). The CDR3 bases are TGTGCCAGCAGCCATCGACAGGGCGGGAGTCCCCTTCCGGAGCAGTTCTTC. Amino acid sequence: CASSHRQGGSPLPEQFF.

The chain employs TRBV29-1 and TRBJ2-7; 7 bases agree with TRBD1. The germline V gene encodes CDR1 SQVTM and CDR2 ANQGSEA. The CDR3 runs to 14 residues. The V and J ends lost 1 base and 2 bases, in that order; junction bases with no gene match: 5. CDR3: CSVEGRDSAYEQYF. The CDR3 bases are TGCAGCGTTGAAGGCCGGGACAGTGCCTACGAGCAGTACTTC.

The V call is TRBV13, the J call TRBJ2-5, with 12 bases identical to TRBD2. This CDR3 region has 19 residues. CDR1 and CDR2 (germline): PRHDT, FYEKMQ (reference sequence). V lost 0 bases and J lost 5; bases outside the gene matches: 13. Here the CDR3 reads CASSLGARLAGANVETQYF. CDR3 in DNA: TGTGCCAGCAGCTTAGGCGCGAGACTAGCGGGAGCTAACGTGGAGACCCAGTACTTC.

Concerning this clone itself: This sample includes further DNA sequences coding for the same CDR3. V usage is TRBV27 and J usage is TRBJ1-1; maybe TRBD1 (5 bases). V was pared by 3 bases and J by 4 bases, with 12 bases between. CDR3 size: 14 residues. The germline gives CDR1 MNHEY, CDR2 SMNVEV (reference sequence). Here the CDR3 DNA reads TGTGCCAGCAGTTTGGGGCAGGGAATCACTGAAGCTTTCTTT. Its protein product is CASSLGQGITEAFF.

In DNA, the CDR3 is TGTGCCAGCAGCTTCCCCCTCTACGAGCAGTACTTC. Its protein is CASSFPLYEQYF. The chain has TRBV7-2 and TRBJ2-7, with D hard to call. Per the germline V gene, CDR1 is SGHTA and CDR2 is FQGNSA. V lost 3 bases, J lost 3 bases, and 6 bases lay in between. The CDR3 contains 12 residues.

The chain links TRBV27 to TRBJ2-7; TRBD1 or TRBD2 may be the D gene (6 bases each). CDR3 size: 15 residues. CDR1 is MNHEY, CDR2 SMNVEV, per germline (reference sequence). Trimming left V 1 base short and J 5 bases short, with 15 bases between. The CDR3 loop reads CASSLFAGASDEQYF. CDR3 sequence (DNA): TGTGCCAGCAGTTTATTTGCAGGGGCTAGCGACGAGCAGTACTTC.

V gene TRBV7-9 combines with J gene TRBJ2-1; D gene unclear. The germline V gene has CDR1 SEHNR and CDR2 FQNEAQ (reference sequence). CDR3 length equals 11 residues. V was trimmed by 3 bases and J by 7 bases, leaving 4 bases between them. The CDR3 loop is CASSFRNEQFF. For the CDR3, the DNA is TGTGCCAGCAGCTTTAGGAATGAGCAGTTCTTC.

To note about this clone: Other DNA sequences from this sample encode an identical CDR3 as well. The rearrangement uses TRBV7-9 and TRBJ2-7; D gene uncertain. The CDR3 length is 13 residues. Trimming stripped 0 bases from V and 1 base from J, with 4 bases between. The germline CDR1 and CDR2 sequences are SEHNR and FQNEAQ (reference sequence). The CDR3 is CASSLAVSYEQYF. CDR3 in DNA: TGTGCCAGCAGCTTAGCTGTATCCTACGAGCAGTACTTC. Based on the CDR3 plus reference TRBV7-9 and TRBJ2-7, the full variable domain is DTGVSQNPRHKITKRGQNVTFRCDPISEHNRLYWYRQTLGQGPEFLTYFQNEAQLEKSRLLSDRFSAERPKGSFSTLEIQRTEQGDSAMYLCASSLAVSYEQYFGPGTRLTVT.

The CDR3 bases are TGTGCCATCAGTGAGCCGGGACAGGGGGTGGCTTTCTTT. Encoded protein: CAISEPGQGVAFF. The chain employs TRBV10-3 and TRBJ1-1; 11 bases line up with TRBD1. The germline V gene has CDR1 ENHRY and CDR2 SYGVKD. The CDR3 is made up of 13 amino acids. V was clipped by 2 bases and J by 11 bases; unmatched bases: 4.